Listed here are 32 T cell receptor beta chains from one sample, sequenced in a study of CD8 T cells in Susac syndrome. After extraction with the RNeasy kit, roughly 0.45 to 1 ug of the RNA was reverse transcribed using random hexamers. TCRdb analysed the immunoSEQ multiplex PCR reads with MiXCR anew, one entry per CDR3 protein. The table includes 140,000 or so distinct CDR3 sequences, approximately 94% detected once. The sample comprised CD4+ T cells from PBMCs. The receptors shown here come from a human donor in good health.

The chain employs TRBV12-3 or TRBV12-4 and TRBJ2-1, with TRBD1 identical over 11 bases. With 5 bases clipped from V and 12 bases from J, the junction kept 6 bases outside the gene matches. The CDR3 spans 13 residues. DNA of the CDR3: TGTGCCAGCAGTCCGGGACAGGGGGGACCGCAGTTCTTC. Translation: CASSPGQGGPQFF.

This clonotype was observed once. V is TRBV19 and J is TRBJ1-5; no definite D call. From germline, CDR1 is LNHDA and CDR2 SQIVND (reference sequence). The CDR3 loop spans 14 amino acids. V lost 4 bases and J lost 1, with 8 bases in between. CDR3 DNA sequence: TGTGCCAGTAGTAGGGCATGGAGCAATCAGCCCCAGCATTTT. Amino acids: CASSRAWSNQPQHF.

The V call is TRBV19, the J call TRBJ2-1; D might be TRBD1 or TRBD2, each matching 5 bases. V was shortened by 2 bases and J by 4 bases, with 15 bases between the two germline ends. The CDR3 contains 16 residues. The germline V gene encodes CDR1 LNHDA and CDR2 SQIVND (reference sequence). The CDR3 loop is CASSIRGASIYNEQFF. For the CDR3, the DNA is TGTGCCAGTAGTATAAGAGGGGCCTCTATATACAATGAGCAGTTCTTC.

The chain uses TRBV29-1 and TRBJ1-1, with D perhaps TRBD1 (6 bases). This CDR3 region has 15 residues. Germline CDR1 SQVTM, CDR2 ANQGSEA. Trimming removed 7 bases at V and 2 bases at J, with 20 bases between. CDR3 region: CSGTLQGTLNTEAFF. The CDR3 DNA is TGCAGCGGAACCTTACAGGGTACCCTAAACACTGAAGCTTTCTTT.

The CDR3 nucleotides read TGCGCCAGCAGCTTGGAAAGGGGCCGGTATGGCTACACCTTC. The encoded protein is CASSLERGRYGYTF. The chain uses TRBV5-1 and TRBJ1-2, with D tentatively TRBD1 (5 bases). V shed 0 bases and J shed 5 bases, with 11 bases lying between them. From germline, CDR1 is SGHRS and CDR2 YFSETQ. The CDR3 is 14 amino acids.

The rearrangement links TRBV7-3 to TRBJ2-3; a weak D match, TRBD1 (6 bases). The germline CDR1 and CDR2 sequences are SGHTA and FQGTGA. The CDR3 is 16 amino acids. Trimming left V 5 bases short and J 0 bases short, with 15 bases between. The DNA of the CDR3 is TGTGCCAGCAGCCTCCGACAGGCCTGGAGCACAGATACGCAGTATTTT. Its protein is CASSLRQAWSTDTQYF.

CDR3 coding DNA: TGCAGTGCTGAGCGACTAGCGGCTAGCACAGATACGCAGTATTTT. This gives the protein CSAERLAASTDTQYF. V gene TRBV20-1 combines with J gene TRBJ2-3, with 9 bases aligning to TRBD2. The V gene's germline CDR1 is DFQATT and CDR2 SNEGSKA (reference sequence). This CDR3 contains 15 residues. After removal of 5 bases from V and 0 bases from J, the junction contained 6 bases not matched to a gene.

The V call is TRBV6-1, the J call TRBJ2-7; D not certain. The CDR3 extends over 15 amino acids. V was clipped by 0 bases and J by 1 base, with 10 bases between them. In germline, CDR1 is MNHNS, CDR2 SASEGT. This CDR3 reads CASSEAGAKSYEQYF. The CDR3 DNA reads TGTGCCAGCAGTGAAGCAGGCGCGAAGTCCTACGAGCAGTACTTC.

The V gene is TRBV28, the J gene TRBJ2-7, with D possibly being TRBD2 (6 bases). The CDR3 contains 15 residues. The V and J ends lost 5 bases and 3 bases respectively, with 17 bases between them. Germline V CDR1 and CDR2: MDHEN, SYDVKM. DNA for the CDR3: TGTGCCAGCAGTGTGCCTGGACTACGTAACTACGAGCAGTACTTC. It encodes CASSVPGLRNYEQYF.

This chain connects TRBV27 to TRBJ1-5; 8 bases align to TRBD1. The CDR3 runs 17 residues. The germline V gene encodes CDR1 MNHEY and CDR2 SMNVEV (reference sequence). V was clipped by 2 bases and J by 0 bases; unmatched bases: 6. CDR3 loop: CASSLVGQGLSNQPQHF. The CDR3 DNA reads TGTGCCAGCAGTTTAGTTGGACAGGGCCTTAGCAATCAGCCCCAGCATTTT.

The V and J genes are TRBV3-1 and TRBJ1-1; D not resolved. V gave up 4 bases and J gave up 0 bases, with 9 bases separating them. This CDR3 has 14 amino acids. Germline-derived CDR1 and CDR2 are LGHDT and YNNKEL (reference sequence). CDR3 loop: CASSLGEVNTEAFF. The CDR3 region has the DNA TGTGCCAGCAGCCTCGGGGAAGTGAACACTGAAGCTTTCTTT.

The gene calls are TRBV29-1 and TRBJ2-7, with D possibly being TRBD1 or TRBD2 (5 bases each). Germline CDR1 is SQVTM and CDR2 is ANQGSEA. The CDR3 contains 12 residues. Trimming left V 2 bases short and J 7 bases short, with 12 bases between. The CDR3 DNA reads as TGCAGCGTTGAAAGCGGCAAGGGGGAGCAGTACTTC. Amino acid sequence: CSVESGKGEQYF.

V is TRBV19 and J is TRBJ1-1; D gene unclear. V shed 3 bases and J shed 8 bases, with 16 bases lying between them. Germline CDR1 is LNHDA and CDR2 is SQIVND (reference sequence). The CDR3 length is 14 residues. The CDR3 nucleotides are TGTGCCAGTAGTATTGGTGTTACGGGATACGAAGCTTTCTTT. This sequence encodes CASSIGVTGYEAFF.

The gene calls are TRBV2 and TRBJ2-7, with 9 positions matching TRBD2. Looked up from germline, CDR1 is SNHLY and CDR2 is FYNNEI. Trimming removed 7 bases from V and 3 bases from J; junction bases left unmatched: 7. CDR3 length equals 14 residues. The CDR3 nucleotides read TGTGCCAGCAAGGGGGGTAGCGGGAGCTACGAGCAGTACTTC. Translation gives CASKGGSGSYEQYF.

This clonotype was picked up one time. This rearrangement joins TRBV7-8 to TRBJ2-3; 9 bases are a match to TRBD1. This CDR3 region has 13 residues. The V segment lost 5 bases and the J segment 14 bases; nucleotides outside the gene matches: 11. Germline V gene sequence: CDR1 SGHVS, CDR2 FQNEAQ. For the CDR3, the DNA is TGTGCCAGCAGCGGCCTGGGACAGGGTTTTCGGTATTTT. Translation: CASSGLGQGFRYF.

The J gene is TRBJ1-5, the V gene TRBV6-5, with D tentatively TRBD1 (5 bases). The germline V gene has CDR1 MNHEY and CDR2 SVGAGI. CDR3 length: 14 residues. V lost 7 bases to trimming and J lost 2 bases, with 12 bases between them. CDR3 coding DNA: TGTGCCAGCATTCCAGGGCCTGGCAATCAGCCCCAGCATTTT. Its translation is CASIPGPGNQPQHF.

The table lists this clonotype with a count of one. The chain links TRBV7-9 to TRBJ2-1, with 14 bases fitting TRBD2. The ends lost 3 bases at V and 9 bases at J; junction bases unmatched: 7. Germline V gene lookup returns CDR1 SEHNR and CDR2 FQNEAQ (reference sequence). CDR3 length: 16 amino acids. CDR3 in amino acids: CASSLGLAGVRVEQFF. CDR3 coding DNA: TGTGCCAGCAGCTTGGGACTAGCGGGAGTTAGGGTTGAGCAGTTCTTC.

The CDR3 here is CASKTSESYYGYTF. The DNA of the CDR3 is TGTGCCAGCAAGACTTCGGAAAGCTACTATGGCTACACCTTC. This chain joins TRBV27 and TRBJ1-2; the D is unclear. Germline V lookup: CDR1 MNHEY, CDR2 SMNVEV (reference sequence). There are 14 residues in the CDR3. The V end lost 7 bases, the J end lost 3 bases, and 15 bases lay between the germline ends.

Written as DNA, the CDR3 is TGTGCCAGCGGCCTAGGTAGCGAGCTTAAGAGGGACATTCAGTACTTC. Residues: CASGLGSELKRDIQYF. The chain carries TRBV3-1 and TRBJ2-4, with D possibly TRBD2 on 5 matching bases. This CDR3 has 16 residues. With 8 bases removed from V and 8 bases from J, the gap between germline ends came to 25 bases. Germline V CDR1 and CDR2: LGHDT, YNNKEL (reference sequence).

The chain has TRBV15 and TRBJ2-3; 10 nucleotides agree with TRBD2. Germline assignment: CDR1 LNHNV and CDR2 YYDKDF (reference sequence). The CDR3 sequence is 15 residues long. V shed 3 bases, J shed 4 bases, and the junction held 4 bases outside the gene matches. DNA of the CDR3: TGTGCCACCAGCAGTGCCGGGACTAGCGCAGATACGCAGTATTTT. Protein: CATSSAGTSADTQYF.

This rearrangement joins TRBV12-3 or TRBV12-4 to TRBJ1-2, with TRBD1 as a possible D gene (5 bases). Trimming took 6 bases from V and 2 from J, leaving 10 bases between them. This CDR3 has 13 residues. DNA of the CDR3: TGTGCCAGCAGCTTCAGGGTGAACTATGGCTACACCTTC. This gives the protein CASSFRVNYGYTF.

The chain joins TRBV6-2 or TRBV6-3 to TRBJ1-1; 7 bases agree with TRBD1. This CDR3 has 14 amino acids. Germline assignment: CDR1 MNHEY and CDR2 SVGEGT. The trim removed 4 bases at V and 8 bases at J, leaving 10 bases unmatched. Here the CDR3 DNA reads TGTGCCAGCAGTTCACAAATAGAGACAGGGGAAGCTTTCTTT. Its protein product is CASSSQIETGEAFF.

The CDR3 sequence: CASSFGTVGYEQYF. The CDR3 nucleotides are TGTGCCAGCAGTTTCGGGACAGTGGGCTACGAGCAGTACTTC. The genes are TRBV12-3 or TRBV12-4 and TRBJ2-7; 7 bases map to TRBD1. Trimming removed 3 bases from V and 3 bases from J; junction bases left unmatched: 5. The length of the CDR3 is 14 residues.

This clonotype was found once. V gene TRBV9 combines with J gene TRBJ2-2, with a weak D call TRBD2 (6 bases). The CDR3 length is 15 residues. Per the germline V gene, CDR1 is SGDLS and CDR2 is YYNGEE. Between the trimmed V and J ends, which lost 4 bases and 4 bases, there was a span of 14 bases. CDR3 loop: CASSRGGISTGELFF. CDR3 sequence (DNA): TGTGCCAGCAGCCGAGGAGGGATAAGCACCGGGGAGCTGTTTTTT.

In regard to this clonotype: One junction end does not reproduce the germline sequence, and a read error may be involved. The rearrangement joins TRBV5-6 to TRBJ1-5, with D unclear. Germline V lookup: CDR1 SGHDT, CDR2 YYEEEE. CDR3 length: 12 amino acids. The CDR3 DNA is TGTGCCGGCAGCTTAAAAGGTCAGCCCCAGCATTTT. Its protein is CAGSLKGQPQHF.

The rearrangement links TRBV19 to TRBJ1-4; 7 nucleotides line up with TRBD1. The CDR3 is 11 amino acids. CDR1 is LNHDA and CDR2 is SQIVND in the germline V gene (reference sequence). Trimming at V came to 10 bases and at J to 5 bases, leaving 1 base not matched to a gene. The DNA for the CDR3 is TGTGCCACGGGACAGAATGAAAAACTGTTTTTT. This sequence encodes CATGQNEKLFF.

The CDR3 nucleotides read TGCACCAGCAGCCCCATCCGAGGGGGAGGGTCAGATACGCAGTATTTT. Its translation is CTSSPIRGGGSDTQYF. The V gene is TRBV1, the J gene TRBJ2-3; whether TRBD2, the table's D call, matches the DNA was not checked. TRBV1 is tagged as a pseudogene. The CDR3 has 16 amino acids.

This clonotype was counted once. The chain recombines TRBV27 with TRBJ2-7, with TRBD2 as a possible D gene (6 bases). The CDR3 is made up of 15 amino acids. V shed 7 bases and J shed 6 bases, with 22 bases lying between them. Germline CDR1 MNHEY, CDR2 SMNVEV (reference sequence). The CDR3 DNA is TGTGCCAGCAACTTAGGGTCGGGAGCATATGGCGAGCAGTACTTC. Translated, it gives CASNLGSGAYGEQYF.

This clonotype has just a few counts. The V gene is TRBV2, the J gene TRBJ1-5, with D possibly TRBD1 on 6 matching bases. The CDR3 length is 13 residues. Germline V gives CDR1 SNHLY, CDR2 FYNNEI. The ends were cut back, 4 bases at V and 6 bases at J, with 10 bases in the middle. In DNA form, the CDR3 reads TGTGCCAGCAGTGTACAGGGCGGTCAGCCCCAGCATTTT. Its protein is CASSVQGGQPQHF.

The V and J genes are TRBV5-1 and TRBJ1-1, with unresolved D. Germline CDR1 SGHRS, CDR2 YFSETQ. V lost 0 bases to trimming and J lost 4 bases, with 10 bases between them. The CDR3 consists of 14 residues. CDR3 DNA sequence: TGCGCCAGCAGCTTGGAACTGCGGAGCACTGAAGCTTTCTTT. This gives the protein CASSLELRSTEAFF. The variable domain in full, completed from reference TRBV5-1 and TRBJ1-1, reads KAGVTQTPRYLIKTRGQQVTLSCSPISGHRSVSWYQQTPGQGLQFLFEYFSETQRNKGNFPGRFSGRQFSNSRSEMNVSTLELGDSALYLCASSLELRSTEAFFGQGTRLTVV.

This chain uses TRBV5-1 with TRBJ1-1, with D maybe TRBD1 (5 bases). The CDR3 is 14 amino acids. V dropped 2 bases and J dropped 0 bases, with 8 bases sitting between them. Looked up from germline, CDR1 is SGHRS and CDR2 is YFSETQ. CDR3 sequence (DNA): TGCGCCAGCAGCTTCAGGGCGATGAACACTGAAGCTTTCTTT. Translated, it gives CASSFRAMNTEAFF.

The chain couples TRBV27 to TRBJ2-4; 8 bases map to TRBD1. The CDR3 covers 12 residues. Germline V CDR1 and CDR2: MNHEY, SMNVEV (reference sequence). V shed 10 bases, J shed 6 bases, and the junction held 5 bases outside the gene matches. The CDR3 protein is CATRQGRNIQYF. The DNA for the CDR3 is TGTGCCACCAGACAGGGGCGAAACATTCAGTACTTC.